The 21 T cell receptor beta chains below come from one sample, sequenced in a study of beta chain features in type 1 diabetes. General observations from the study: Shorter TCRB CDR3s, moderately but significantly so, marked every one of the four CD4+ subsets in Type 1 diabetes patients.

The antigens these receptors bind are not known. The investigators reverse transcribed all of the isolated RNA, so they sequenced expressed TCRB transcripts. Assay: immunoSEQ multiplex PCR; the TCRdb copy retains only in-frame clones and omits some. Of some 150,000 clones listed, approximately 8.8% were seen once; the top ten hold 0.7%. Specimen: central memory CD4+ T cells from blood. These receptors came from a woman aged 25-40 years with type 1 diabetes.

This clone has just a few counts. V gene TRBV5-4 combines with J gene TRBJ1-2, with 7 bases fitting TRBD1. V dropped 3 bases and J dropped 8; count of bases not matched to a gene: 10. The length of the CDR3 is 14 residues. CDR1 SGHNT and CDR2 YYREEE come from the germline V gene (reference sequence). The CDR3 spells CASSSLTGVEGYTF. CDR3 in DNA: TGTGCCAGCAGCTCATTAACAGGGGTCGAAGGCTACACCTTC.

The chain carries TRBV28 and TRBJ1-5; 7 nucleotides line up with TRBD1. The CDR3 contains 15 residues. Germline assignment: CDR1 MDHEN and CDR2 SYDVKM. With 6 bases clipped from V and 1 base from J, the junction kept 6 bases outside the gene matches. The CDR3 bases are TGTGCCAGCAGGGTCATAGGGGGCAGCAATCAGCCCCAGCATTTT. It codes for CASRVIGGSNQPQHF.

This clone came up a few times. This chain links TRBV5-1 with TRBJ2-1, with TRBD1 matching over 11 bases. With V trimmed by 3 bases and J by 7 bases, 3 bases remained unmatched. This CDR3 spans 14 amino acids. Germline-derived CDR1 and CDR2 are SGHRS and YFSETQ. CDR3 in amino acids: CASSYGTGGNEQFF. Here the CDR3 DNA reads TGCGCCAGCAGCTACGGGACAGGGGGGAATGAGCAGTTCTTC.

This chain links TRBV5-1 with TRBJ2-3; 7 bases align to TRBD1. Germline CDR1 is SGHRS and CDR2 is YFSETQ. With 4 bases clipped from V and 0 bases from J, the junction kept 5 bases outside the gene matches. The CDR3 spans 15 residues. CDR3 in amino acids: CASSPGQPSTDTQYF. Here the CDR3 DNA reads TGCGCCAGCAGCCCGGGACAGCCCAGCACAGATACGCAGTATTTT.

This clone showed up just a few times. This chain joins TRBV7-9 and TRBJ2-1; D call uncertain. Trimming stripped 2 bases from V and 0 bases from J, with 8 bases between. Germline lookup yields CDR1 SEHNR and CDR2 FQNEAQ (reference sequence). The CDR3 runs to 15 residues. The CDR3 is CASSLTTRSYNEQFF. In DNA, the CDR3 is TGTGCCAGCAGCTTAACCACGCGCTCCTACAATGAGCAGTTCTTC.

The table lists this clone with a few counts. This chain connects TRBV5-5 to TRBJ2-3; D possibly corresponds to TRBD1 (6 bases). This CDR3 has 14 residues. Germline-derived CDR1 and CDR2 are SGHKS and YYEKEE (reference sequence). V was cut by 3 bases and J by 2 bases, with 10 bases left in between. In nucleotides, the CDR3 is TGTGCCAGCAGCTCGGACAGCAACACAGATACGCAGTATTTT. This sequence encodes CASSSDSNTDTQYF.

This clone was observed a handful of times. The CDR3 DNA reads as TGTGCCAGCAGCTCAACAGGGGGAGGTGACACCGGGGAGCTGTTTTTT. It yields the protein CASSSTGGGDTGELFF. The chain combines TRBV5-4 with TRBJ2-2; 8 bases map to TRBD1. This CDR3 is 16 amino acids long. The J segment lost 3 bases and the V segment lost 3 bases, leaving 7 bases of the junction unmatched. From germline, CDR1 is SGHNT and CDR2 YYREEE (reference sequence).

This clone has a handful of counts. This chain connects TRBV10-2 to TRBJ2-7, with 12 positions matching TRBD2. Germline CDR1 is WSHSY and CDR2 is SAAADI. After removal of 6 bases from V and 5 bases from J, the junction contained 8 bases not matched to a gene. This CDR3 has 15 amino acids. This chain's CDR3 is CASRRLAGELNEQYF. The CDR3 region has the DNA TGCGCCAGCAGGCGACTAGCGGGAGAGCTGAACGAGCAGTACTTC.

The chain uses TRBV10-3 and TRBJ1-1; D not resolved. V was pared by 3 bases and J by 1 base, with 6 bases between. CDR1 and CDR2 from the germline V gene are ENHRY and SYGVKD. The CDR3 runs to 13 residues. CDR3 sequence (DNA): TGTGCCATCAGTGAACAGCCGAACACTGAAGCTTTCTTT. Protein: CAISEQPNTEAFF.

This chain uses TRBV29-1 with TRBJ2-2, with D possibly TRBD1 on 6 matching bases. The CDR3 consists of 13 residues. Germline values: CDR1 SQVTM, CDR2 ANQGSEA. V lost 7 bases, J lost 4 bases, and 13 bases lay in between. In nucleotides, the CDR3 is TGCAGCGGACGGGAAGGGGGCACCGGGGAGCTGTTTTTT. It is translated as CSGREGGTGELFF.

A few counts support this clone. The chain is built from TRBV28 and TRBJ2-3; no definite D call. Trimming removed 4 bases at V and 2 bases at J, with 10 bases between. The CDR3 runs to 14 residues. Germline V gene lookup returns CDR1 MDHEN and CDR2 SYDVKM. CDR3 coding DNA: TGTGCCAGCAGTTCCCCGTCCTACACAGATACGCAGTATTTT. Amino acids: CASSSPSYTDTQYF.

The chain has TRBV23-1 and TRBJ2-3, with 7 bases lining up with TRBD1. TRBV23-1 is an ORF, and what it does is uncertain. J gave up 2 bases and V 0 bases, and 5 bases lay outside the gene matches. The CDR3 has 16 residues. The CDR3 loop reads CASSQSTRGNTDTQYF. CDR3 nucleotides: TGCGCCAGCAGTCAATCCACCAGGGGGAACACAGATACGCAGTATTTT.

A few counts support this clone. This chain uses TRBV7-9 with TRBJ2-7, with D possibly matching TRBD1 (6 bases). This CDR3 is 13 amino acids long. Germline V CDR1 and CDR2: SEHNR, FQNEAQ (reference sequence). V dropped 7 bases and J dropped 3 bases, with 13 bases sitting between them. The CDR3 loop is CASNRDTDYEQYF. As DNA, the CDR3 is TGTGCCAGCAACCGGGACACGGACTACGAGCAGTACTTC.

This chain connects TRBV25-1 to TRBJ2-5; TRBD2 agrees at 8 bases. This CDR3 is built from 15 residues. Per the germline V gene, CDR1 is MGHDK and CDR2 is SYGVNS. V dropped 4 bases and J dropped 1; count of bases not matched to a gene: 5. The CDR3, as DNA: TGTGCCAGCAGTGCTCTAGGGACTAGCCAAGAGACCCAGTACTTC. Translation: CASSALGTSQETQYF.

The V gene is TRBV2, the J gene TRBJ1-1; TRBD1 might be the D (5 bases). The CDR3 covers 13 residues. V was shortened by 8 bases and J by 7 bases, with 17 bases between the two germline ends. Germline V gene data show CDR1 as SNHLY and CDR2 as FYNNEI. The CDR3 coding sequence is TGTGCCAGCGCGGGGACCGGGAGGGGTGAAGCTTTCTTT. This codes for CASAGTGRGEAFF.

The V gene is TRBV7-9, the J gene TRBJ2-2, with D unclear. Trimming removed 4 bases at V and 0 bases at J, with 15 bases between. The CDR3 is 17 amino acids. Germline values: CDR1 SEHNR, CDR2 FQNEAQ (reference sequence). The CDR3: CASSSVARATNTGELFF. In DNA form, the CDR3 reads TGTGCCAGCAGCTCCGTAGCTCGAGCTACGAACACCGGGGAGCTGTTTTTT.

The gene calls are TRBV28 and TRBJ2-5; TRBD1 might be the D (6 bases). The CDR3 totals 14 residues. V was shortened by 4 bases and J by 2 bases, with 11 bases between the two germline ends. CDR1 MDHEN and CDR2 SYDVKM come from the germline V gene. The CDR3 nucleotides read TGTGCCAGCAGTTCAGCGGACAGTCAAGAGACCCAGTACTTC. It is translated as CASSSADSQETQYF. Drawing the rest from reference TRBV28 and TRBJ2-5, the complete variable domain is DVKVTQSSRYLVKRTGEKVFLECVQDMDHENMFWYRQDPGLGLRLIYFSYDVKMKEKGDIPEGYSVSREKKERFSLILESASTNQTSMYLCASSSADSQETQYFGPGTRLLVL.

This clone appeared a few times. This rearrangement joins TRBV2 to TRBJ1-2; D is unresolved. Germline loops: CDR1 SNHLY, CDR2 FYNNEI. V lost 7 bases, J lost 3 bases, and 6 bases lay in between. This CDR3 comprises 11 residues. CDR3 region: CASTTDYGYTF. The CDR3 DNA sequence: TGTGCCAGCACAACGGACTATGGCTACACCTTC.

Only a few counts were recorded for this clone. J is TRBJ2-7 and V is TRBV18; tentatively, D is TRBD2 (5 bases). The germline V gene has CDR1 KGHSH and CDR2 LQKENI. The CDR3 is made up of 15 amino acids. V was pared by 6 bases and J by 3 bases, with 18 bases between. CDR3 DNA sequence: TGTGCCAGCTCCCCGAGCGGATCCTTAAACTACGAGCAGTACTTC. Residues: CASSPSGSLNYEQYF. Full variable domain (missing parts from reference TRBV18 and TRBJ2-7): NAGVMQNPRHLVRRRGQEARLRCSPMKGHSHVYWYRQLPEEGLKFMVYLQKENIIDESGMPKERFSAEFPKEGPSILRIQQVVRGDSAAYFCASSPSGSLNYEQYFGPGTRLTVT.

This clone has more than one count but fewer than ten. The chain uses TRBV7-9 and TRBJ2-3; D gene ambiguous. V lost 10 bases and J lost 0, with 5 bases in between. This CDR3 is 11 amino acids long. Per the germline V gene, CDR1 is SEHNR and CDR2 is FQNEAQ (reference sequence). This CDR3 reads CATRSTDTQYF. CDR3 nucleotide sequence: TGTGCCACACGGAGCACAGATACGCAGTATTTT.

This clone has only a few counts. The rearrangement joins TRBV28 to TRBJ1-1; D unclear. Germline CDR1 and CDR2: MDHEN and SYDVKM. CDR3 size: 13 residues. Trimming stripped 8 bases from V and 5 bases from J, with 15 bases between. DNA for the CDR3: TGTGCCAGCCGGCAGGTCAGCAGGACTGAAGCTTTCTTT. Its translation is CASRQVSRTEAFF.